This record concerns one T cell receptor (beta chain) sequence. Antigen: not known. Researchers ran the PCR with 60 Vbeta and 13 Jbeta primers. TCRdb keeps only in-frame clones here, not all; method: immunoSEQ multiplex PCR. The sample shows 100,000 to 150,000 clones, 60% to 85% of them seen only once. The sample is drawn from a study of cytomegalovirus exposure and HLA in healthy donors. General observations from the study: Association of 15,000 to 20,000 TCR beta sequences with HLA alleles was found at 0.05 false discovery rate in a later analysis. In a later analysis, a missense DCLRE1C variant was linked to TCR beta V- and J-gene trimming.

V lost 4 bases to trimming and J lost 2 bases, with 18 bases between them. Looked up from germline, CDR1 is MGHRA and CDR2 is YSYEKL. The CDR3 is 16 amino acids. The rearrangement uses TRBV4-1 and TRBJ2-7; D possibly corresponds to TRBD2 (6 bases). Source material: PBMCs. The clonotype originates from a man aged 25 to 40 in good health and CMV-seronegative. The CDR3 protein is CASSPTVGRSAYEQYF. The CDR3 coding sequence is TGCGCCAGCAGCCCGACGGTCGGGAGATCGGCCTACGAGCAGTACTTC.